This record looks at one T cell receptor beta chain sequence and its context. This clone was observed a single time. What antigen it recognizes has not been identified. There are no base qualities to consult, and no much larger clone falls within one base. Its CDR3 holds 14 amino acids, cysteine through phenylalanine. Just the 42-base CDR3 DNA is kept, in frame starting at base 1. At the junction V is shortened by 4 bases and J by 7 bases; bases outside the gene matches: 7. CDR1 and CDR2, looked up from the germline V gene, are SGHTA and FQGNSA. Collaborating institutions collected whole blood in K2EDTA tubes following their own protocols. For TCRbeta analysis, collaborators shipped samples as frozen whole blood, isolated PBMCs, or DNA extracted from either of those sample types. These data originate in a study of blood T cell repertoires in COVID-19 (dated by TCRdb to 2018 to 2020). Describing the broader study: The collaborator samples originated in the United States, Italy and Spain and spanned the acute and convalescent phases of COVID-19. The prospective study material was composed of cDNA or gDNA derived from T cells, B-cell-depleted T cells, or PBMCs. Where available, HLA class I and class II types were taken from metadata supplied by the sample provider and were not determined by assay-based typing. The repertoires were released in a freely available public database meant as a resource for research on the immune response to SARS-CoV-2. The dataset comprised deeply sampled blood TCRbeta repertoires from subjects exposed to, actively infected with, or recovered from COVID-19. Samples were obtained from the ongoing ImmuneRACE study (first 160 participants) and from some 1,200 subjects provided by 6 global collaborators. Nearly every sample came with metadata listing a de-identified subject ID, COVID-19 status, age in years and sex. Overall study results and their limits: The amount of clinical and demographic metadata varied by source and participant and was provided uncurated.

TCRbeta CDR3 regions were amplified from genomic DNA using the immunoSEQ Assay, a bias-controlled multiplex PCR. In the authors' own workflow: The number of nucleated cells in each sample was estimated from the amplification of reference gene primers within the assay. Sequence reads were collapsed and filtered to measure the absolute abundance of every unique TCRbeta CDR3 rearrangement. For each sample, productive Simpson clonality was calculated by taking the square root of Simpson's diversity index across productive rearrangements. TCRdb obtained this table from immuneACCESS and retained in-frame rearrangements with V and J assigned. These tables miss some clones; where compared with another copy, unresolved V genes account for less than half of the shortfall, and the remainder is unexplained. That table is the source of V, J and clone size, and D and trimming were worked out from the DNA. The sample table records approximately 190,000 clones; over 70% of these occur just once. The ten largest make up around 16% of the sample.

The sequencing sample was made of peripheral blood. The chain links TRBV7-2 with TRBJ1-5; 7 bases in the middle match TRBD1. The source is a man aged 55 to 70 with active or convalescent COVID-19. The nucleotides are TGTGCCAGCAGCTCAGGGGCAGGGGGACAGCCCCAGCATTTT. This codes for CASSSGAGGQPQHF.